Below are 30 T cell receptor beta chains sequenced from a single sample in a study of blood T cell repertoires in COVID-19. Profiled with immunoSEQ multiplex PCR; TCRdb holds only in-frame clones, not every one. The sample yields 200,000 to 250,000 clones, nearly 90% seen once. The specimen sequenced was PBMCs or T cells enriched from blood (not recorded which). The receptor set was obtained from a man younger than 40 who had recovered from COVID-19.

V usage is TRBV28 and J usage is TRBJ2-1, with TRBD1 matching 7 bases. The CDR3 extends over 12 amino acids. The junction had 5 bases not matched to a gene; V was cut back by 5 bases and J by 10 bases. CDR1 is MDHEN and CDR2 is SYDVKM in the germline V gene. Here the CDR3 DNA reads TGTGCCAGCAGTCCGACAGGGCCCGAGCAGTTCTTC. It translates to CASSPTGPEQFF.

This clone was recorded a few times. This rearrangement joins TRBV25-1 to TRBJ2-7; 12 nucleotides line up with TRBD2. Germline-derived CDR1 and CDR2 are MGHDK and SYGVNS. J gave up 4 bases and V 2 bases, and 3 bases lay outside the gene matches. The length of the CDR3 is 15 residues. The CDR3 bases are TGTGCCAGCAGTGAACAACTAGCGGGAGGATACGAGCAGTACTTC. As protein: CASSEQLAGGYEQYF.

The chain uses TRBV6-4 and TRBJ2-5; TRBD1 aligns across 7 bases. The J segment lost 2 bases and the V segment lost 6 bases, leaving 12 bases of the junction unmatched. Germline loops: CDR1 MRHNA, CDR2 SNTAGT. The CDR3 runs 16 residues. CDR3 coding DNA: TGTGCCAGCAGAGCCCTTTCCAGGACAGGACAAGAGACCCAGTACTTC. Translating it yields CASRALSRTGQETQYF.

This chain links TRBV27 with TRBJ2-1; D might be TRBD1 (6 bases). Looked up from germline, CDR1 is MNHEY and CDR2 is SMNVEV (reference sequence). CDR3 size: 18 residues. V lost 4 bases and J 4 bases, leaving 23 bases between the germline ends. DNA for the CDR3: TGTGCCAGCAGTTCGGGGCCGACAGGTAAAATCTCGTACAATGAGCAGTTCTTC. Its protein product is CASSSGPTGKISYNEQFF.

The CDR3 region is CASSQEASGTDTQYF. In DNA, the CDR3 is TGTGCCAGCAGCCAAGAAGCTAGCGGCACAGATACGCAGTATTTT. The chain carries TRBV3-1 (or the pseudogene TRBV3-2) and TRBJ2-3; D is perhaps TRBD2 (6 bases). The CDR3 is made up of 15 amino acids. Trimming stripped 0 bases from V and 1 base from J, with 8 bases between. The V gene's germline CDR1 is LGHDT and CDR2 YNNKEL (reference sequence).

DNA for the CDR3: TGCGCCAGCAGCTCCGGGACAGGGGGCTCACCCCTCCACTTT. Encoded protein: CASSSGTGGSPLHF. The V gene is TRBV5-1, the J gene TRBJ1-6; TRBD1 agrees at 12 bases. CDR1 and CDR2 (germline): SGHRS, YFSETQ. The V gene end was trimmed by 3 bases and the J gene end by 10 bases; junction bases not matched to a gene: 2. The CDR3 contains 14 residues.

V and J are TRBV5-1 and TRBJ2-7; D not certain. The CDR3 covers 13 residues. Trimming pared 4 bases from V and 3 bases from J, leaving 11 bases between. Germline CDR1 is SGHRS and CDR2 is YFSETQ. The CDR3 DNA reads as TGCGCCAGCAGCCAGACACCAGGCTACGAGCAGTACTTC. Its translation: CASSQTPGYEQYF.

V is TRBV27 and J is TRBJ1-3; no reliable D call. The CDR3 is 16 amino acids. V was cut by 8 bases and J by 0 bases, with 17 bases left in between. Germline-derived CDR1 and CDR2 are MNHEY and SMNVEV (reference sequence). CDR3 residues: CASPPPEVRSGNTIYF. CDR3 in DNA: TGTGCCAGCCCCCCACCGGAGGTCCGCTCTGGAAACACCATATATTTT.

V usage is TRBV9 and J usage is TRBJ1-2; perhaps TRBD1 as D (5 bases). CDR1 SGDLS and CDR2 YYNGEE come from the germline V gene. V lost 0 bases, J lost 3 bases, and 6 bases lay in between. CDR3 length: 13 residues. CDR3 protein: CASSVETDYGYTF. Here the CDR3 DNA reads TGTGCCAGCAGCGTAGAGACAGACTATGGCTACACCTTC.

The chain carries TRBV19 and TRBJ2-3, with TRBD2 matching over 8 bases. Germline V gives CDR1 LNHDA, CDR2 SQIVND (reference sequence). The ends lost 8 bases at V and 3 bases at J; junction bases unmatched: 10. This CDR3 contains 15 residues. CDR3 coding DNA: TGTGCCAGTGGCGCCTATGGCGGGGGGACAGATACGCAGTATTTT. Translating gives CASGAYGGGTDTQYF.

The chain uses TRBV7-9 and TRBJ1-1; TRBD1 is a possible D gene (6 bases). Germline V gene lookup returns CDR1 SEHNR and CDR2 FQNEAQ (reference sequence). Between the trimmed V and J ends, which lost 5 bases and 2 bases, there was a span of 12 bases. The CDR3 length is 14 residues. CDR3 coding DNA: TGTGCCAGCAGCGGAGTACAGGGTAACACTGAAGCTTTCTTT. As protein: CASSGVQGNTEAFF.

V is TRBV3-1 (or the pseudogene TRBV3-2) and J is TRBJ1-6; D is undetermined. Trimming removed 8 bases from V and 7 bases from J, with 9 bases in between. Germline values: CDR1 LGHDT, CDR2 YNNKEL (reference sequence). The CDR3 is 12 amino acids. The CDR3 DNA follows: TGTGCCAGCGAACATCCGAATTCACCCCTCCACTTT. Protein sequence: CASEHPNSPLHF.

This clone was counted only a few times. The chain couples TRBV7-9 to TRBJ2-3; 9 bases are a match to TRBD2. Trimming took 3 bases from V and 5 from J; bases not matched to a gene: 12. The germline gives CDR1 SEHNR, CDR2 FQNEAQ (reference sequence). This CDR3 contains 17 residues. This CDR3 reads CASSLFGASGVQDTQYF. The CDR3 DNA follows: TGTGCCAGCAGCTTGTTTGGTGCTAGCGGGGTTCAAGATACGCAGTATTTT.

The chain combines TRBV18 with TRBJ2-1; 13 nucleotides agree with TRBD2. The CDR3 is 14 residues long. In germline, CDR1 is KGHSH, CDR2 LQKENI. The J segment lost 10 bases and the V segment lost 3 bases, leaving 3 bases of the junction unmatched. The CDR3 is CASSPGLAGDEQFF. CDR3 coding DNA: TGTGCCAGCTCACCTGGACTAGCGGGAGACGAGCAGTTCTTC.

In this sample, this clone turned up a few times. The chain couples TRBV5-5 to TRBJ2-1, with 9 bases aligning to TRBD2. J lost 0 bases, V lost 4 bases, and 11 bases had no gene match. Germline CDR1 reads SGHKS; CDR2 reads YYEKEE (reference sequence). The CDR3 consists of 18 residues. The CDR3 DNA sequence: TGTGCCAGCAGCCGCGATCTAGCGGGGTCGATCTCCTACAATGAGCAGTTCTTC. It is translated as CASSRDLAGSISYNEQFF.

J is TRBJ1-1 and V is TRBV29-1; 8 nucleotides agree with TRBD1. The CDR3 is 13 amino acids. The ends lost 6 bases at V and 10 bases at J; junction bases unmatched: 13. Germline values: CDR1 SQVTM, CDR2 ANQGSEA. The DNA of the CDR3 is TGCAGCGTCGACAGAGGACAGGGATTGGGAGCTTTCTTT. It codes for CSVDRGQGLGAFF.

The chain is built from TRBV3-1 (or the pseudogene TRBV3-2) and TRBJ1-4; D possibly corresponds to TRBD1 (5 bases). Trimming removed 0 bases at V and 8 bases at J, with 19 bases between. Germline-derived CDR1 and CDR2 are LGHDT and YNNKEL (reference sequence). The CDR3 sequence is 17 residues long. The CDR3 spells CASSQEGRGAAGEKLFF. CDR3 bases: TGTGCCAGCAGCCAAGAGGGGAGGGGCGCCGCGGGGGAAAAACTGTTTTTT.

This sequence joins TRBV2 and TRBJ2-1, with 7 bases fitting TRBD2. CDR3 size: 17 residues. Per germline, CDR1 SNHLY and CDR2 FYNNEI. The trim removed 6 bases at V and 5 bases at J, leaving 16 bases unmatched. CDR3 loop: CASSDPYGGRRDNEQFF. DNA of the CDR3: TGTGCCAGCAGCGACCCCTATGGCGGGAGACGGGACAATGAGCAGTTCTTC.

V usage is TRBV18 and J usage is TRBJ2-3; TRBD2 agrees at 14 bases. The CDR3 is made up of 19 amino acids. V shed 4 bases and J 5 bases; nucleotides not matched to a gene: 14. Germline V gene sequence: CDR1 KGHSH, CDR2 LQKENI. The CDR3 coding sequence is TGTGCCAGCTCACGGACAGGGGGGACTAGCGGGAGTACAGGAGATACGCAGTATTTT. Its protein is CASSRTGGTSGSTGDTQYF.

The J gene is TRBJ2-1, the V gene TRBV5-4; TRBD2 agrees at 10 bases. The germline V gene has CDR1 SGHNT and CDR2 YYREEE (reference sequence). The trim removed 1 base at V and 12 bases at J, leaving 10 bases unmatched. This CDR3 has 15 amino acids. CDR3: CASSLSVSGGSGQFF. CDR3 DNA sequence: TGTGCCAGCAGCTTGTCGGTTAGCGGGGGGAGTGGGCAGTTCTTC.

The V call is TRBV7-9, the J call TRBJ2-6; 7 nucleotides align to TRBD1. Germline values: CDR1 SEHNR, CDR2 FQNEAQ (reference sequence). The V gene end was trimmed by 6 bases and the J gene end by 2 bases; junction bases not matched to a gene: 7. The CDR3 has 16 amino acids. DNA of the CDR3: TGTGCCAGCAGAAAAGAAGGACAGGCTGGGGCCAACGTCCTGACTTTC. Translation: CASRKEGQAGANVLTF.

V is TRBV15 and J is TRBJ1-4; 9 bases are shared with TRBD1. Germline CDR1 is LNHNV and CDR2 is YYDKDF (reference sequence). V dropped 1 base and J dropped 8; count of bases not matched to a gene: 23. The CDR3 contains 21 residues. The CDR3 protein is CATSRGLRWTGESLSLEKLFF. Written as DNA, the CDR3 is TGTGCCACCAGCAGAGGGCTTAGGTGGACAGGGGAGAGTTTGTCGTTGGAAAAACTGTTTTTT.

This clone showed up just once. This chain connects TRBV2 to TRBJ1-2, with D maybe TRBD1 (6 bases). Germline-derived CDR1 and CDR2 are SNHLY and FYNNEI. The CDR3 consists of 14 residues. The V end was cut by 4 bases, the J end by 7 bases, with 16 bases between. The CDR3: CASSVNREISGYTF. CDR3 sequence (DNA): TGTGCCAGCAGTGTAAACAGGGAAATCTCTGGCTACACCTTC.

This clone was counted a single time. The chain couples TRBV7-9 to TRBJ2-7; D remains unclear. Germline V gives CDR1 SEHNR, CDR2 FQNEAQ (reference sequence). This CDR3 comprises 12 residues. Trimming cost V 2 bases and J 2 bases, with 4 bases left between them. Here the CDR3 reads CASSLLAYEQYF. DNA of the CDR3: TGTGCCAGCAGCTTATTAGCCTACGAGCAGTACTTC.

The DNA for the CDR3 is TGTGCCAGCAGCGCCCAGACAGGAGCTCATGGCTACACCTTC. Translated: CASSAQTGAHGYTF. The chain uses TRBV9 and TRBJ1-2; TRBD1 is a possible D gene (6 bases). Trimming pared 3 bases from V and 6 bases from J, leaving 15 bases between. The CDR3 is 14 residues long. From germline, CDR1 is SGDLS and CDR2 YYNGEE.

The chain is built from TRBV27 and TRBJ2-7; 14 bases are shared with TRBD2. CDR1 is MNHEY, CDR2 SMNVEV, per germline (reference sequence). The CDR3 length is 16 residues. Trimming at V came to 3 bases and at J to 4 bases, leaving 5 bases not matched to a gene. DNA of the CDR3: TGTGCCAGCAGTTTGGGCCGGACTAGCGGGAGGTACGAGCAGTACTTC. It codes for CASSLGRTSGRYEQYF.

V usage is TRBV5-4 and J usage is TRBJ1-2; 10 bases agree with TRBD1. CDR3 size: 13 residues. V lost 4 bases to trimming and J lost 6 bases; unmatched junction nucleotides: 3. The V gene's germline CDR1 is SGHNT and CDR2 YYREEE (reference sequence). The CDR3, as DNA: TGTGCCAGCAGCCTCGGGACAGGGGATGGCTACACCTTC. Encoded protein: CASSLGTGDGYTF.

This clone was seen a single time. The V call is TRBV7-3, the J call TRBJ1-6; TRBD1 might be the D (6 bases). The ends were cut back, 5 bases at V and 13 bases at J, with 15 bases in the middle. This CDR3 contains 13 residues. Germline V gives CDR1 SGHTA, CDR2 FQGTGA. The CDR3 is CASSTSRGRPLHF. CDR3 nucleotides: TGTGCCAGCAGCACATCCAGGGGAAGGCCCCTCCACTTT.

The chain is built from TRBV25-1 and TRBJ2-1; weak D call: TRBD1 (5 bases). This CDR3 contains 14 residues. Germline loops: CDR1 MGHDK, CDR2 SYGVNS. Trimming stripped 0 bases from V and 8 bases from J, with 11 bases between. CDR3 nucleotides: TGTGCCAGCAGTGAATATGGCAGGGTCGATGAGCAGTTCTTC. It translates to CASSEYGRVDEQFF.

This chain links TRBV25-1 with TRBJ1-6; 8 nucleotides align to TRBD1. The CDR3 consists of 14 residues. V lost 6 bases to trimming and J lost 7 bases; unmatched junction nucleotides: 5. CDR1 and CDR2 from the germline V gene are MGHDK and SYGVNS. The CDR3 is CASRAGTGNSPLHF. CDR3 in DNA: TGTGCCAGCAGAGCCGGGACAGGAAATTCACCCCTCCACTTT. Full variable domain (remainder filled in from reference TRBV25-1 and TRBJ1-6): EADIYQTPRYLVIGTGKKITLECSQTMGHDKMYWYQQDPGMELHLIHYSYGVNSTEKGDLSSESTVSRIRTEHFPLTLESARPSHTSQYLCASRAGTGNSPLHFGNGTRLTVT.